This entry features one TCR beta chain sequence. This sample stems from a study of cytomegalovirus exposure and HLA in healthy donors. The primer mix had 60 Vbeta and 13 Jbeta primers. Repertoires were generated with immunoSEQ multiplex PCR, while TCRdb's copy carries only in-frame clones and drops some. The profile shows 250,000 to 350,000 clones, roughly 85% of them singletons. Trimming took 5 bases from V and 0 from J; bases not matched to a gene: 6. The CDR3 sequence is 15 residues long. Germline V gives CDR1 MDHEN, CDR2 SYDVKM. Sequences were obtained from PBMCs. This clonotype was obtained from a man aged 40-55 years in good health and CMV-seropositive. V and J are TRBV28 and TRBJ1-1, with 7 bases identical to TRBD1. The CDR3 DNA is TGTGCCAGCAGTCCGATGACAGGGATGAACACTGAAGCTTTCTTT. Amino acid sequence: CASSPMTGMNTEAFF.